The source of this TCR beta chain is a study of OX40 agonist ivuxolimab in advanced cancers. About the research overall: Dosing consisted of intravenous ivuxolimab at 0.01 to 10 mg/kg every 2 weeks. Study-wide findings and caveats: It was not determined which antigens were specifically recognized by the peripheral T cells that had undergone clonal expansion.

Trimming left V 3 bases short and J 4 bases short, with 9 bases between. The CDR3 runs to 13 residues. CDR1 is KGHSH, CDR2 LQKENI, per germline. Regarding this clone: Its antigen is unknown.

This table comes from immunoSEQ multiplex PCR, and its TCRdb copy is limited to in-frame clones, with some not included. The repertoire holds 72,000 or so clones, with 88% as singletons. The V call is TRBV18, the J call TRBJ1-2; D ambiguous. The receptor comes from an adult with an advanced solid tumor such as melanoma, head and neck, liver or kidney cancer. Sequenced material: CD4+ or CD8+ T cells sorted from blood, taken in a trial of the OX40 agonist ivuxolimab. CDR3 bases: TGTGCCAGCTCACCCACCGATATCTATGGCTACACCTTC. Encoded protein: CASSPTDIYGYTF.